Sequencing of this T cell receptor beta chain was carried out in a study of shared clonotypes between healthy human individuals. V shed 2 bases and J 4 bases; nucleotides not matched to a gene: 15. Germline assignment: CDR1 SSHAT and CDR2 FNYEAQ (reference sequence). This CDR3 has 18 amino acids. The table came from immunoSEQ multiplex PCR; TCRdb's copy has only in-frame clones and leaves some out. This table has around 1.9 million clones, around 93% appearing once. CD8 cells classed as naive were CD45RO-negative and positively selected for CCR7, excluding terminally differentiated effector memory CD45RA+ cells.

This TCR was sampled from a man between 18 and 29 years old in good health. Some clones in this sample may be carry-over from other donors' samples. V and J are TRBV7-7 and TRBJ2-3; the match to TRBD2 covers 7 bases. Sequencing was performed on naive CD8+ T cells from PBMCs. The CDR3 DNA follows: TGTGCCAGCAGCTTAACCCAAGTAAAGCGGGATTACGCAGATACGCAGTATTTT. This sequence encodes CASSLTQVKRDYADTQYF.